The TCR beta chain under discussion was sequenced for a study of T cells in Graves' hyperthyroidism and ophthalmopathy. The diagnoses drew upon clinical symptoms, serum thyroxine and TRAb, thyroid ultrasound and orbital computed tomography. Study results and caveats: From stable hyperthyroidism, ophthalmopathy was separated by a 13 V-J model. Most expanded thyroid clonotypes above 0.001 also appeared in blood.

As regards this clonotype: Its antigen is still unknown.

Amplification of TCR beta CDR3 regions was performed using RNA transcripts as template. The HTBI primer set was used in a first-round RT-PCR of the TCR CDR3. MiXCR was run by TCRdb on the multiplex PCR reads, yielding one entry per CDR3 protein. The top ten clones hold 49% of a sample with 450,000 to 500,000 distinct CDR3 sequences, about 20% of them seen once. The TCR was taken from a woman in her 70s with Graves' ophthalmopathy. The specimen sequenced was blood.

The CDR3 DNA follows: TGTGCCAGCAGCGGGGGCACTCGGGATGAGCAGTTCTTC. Translation: CASSGGTRDEQFF. The J gene is TRBJ2-1, the V gene TRBV9; maybe TRBD1 (5 bases). The length of the CDR3 is 13 residues. The V end lost 3 bases, the J end lost 8 bases, and 12 bases lay between the germline ends. CDR1 and CDR2 (germline): SGDLS, YYNGEE.